Each of the 9 T cell receptor beta chains below was sequenced from the same sample in a study of CD8 T cells in Susac syndrome. Reverse transcription of roughly 0.45 to 1 ug RNA used random hexamers. TCRdb reprocessed the immunoSEQ multiplex PCR reads with MiXCR, giving one entry per CDR3 protein. The data contain some 180,000 distinct CDR3 sequences, roughly 95% of them singletons. Sequencing was carried out using CD4+ T cells from PBMCs. The receptors come from a human donor in good health.

J is TRBJ1-1 and V is TRBV2, with D possibly being TRBD1 (6 bases). V was pared by 6 bases and J by 1 base, with 9 bases between. Looked up from germline, CDR1 is SNHLY and CDR2 is FYNNEI. The CDR3 runs to 13 residues. The CDR3 DNA sequence: TGTGCCAGCAGCGGACAGCCGAACACTGAAGCTTTCTTT. Protein: CASSGQPNTEAFF.

This chain uses TRBV12-3 or TRBV12-4 with TRBJ2-4; 8 positions match TRBD1. Unmatched junction bases numbered 8, after V lost 6 bases and J lost 7 bases. This CDR3 is 14 amino acids long. In nucleotides, the CDR3 is TGTGCCAGCAGCATTCAGGGGGCCGGTAACATTCAGTACTTC. This encodes CASSIQGAGNIQYF.

This chain uses TRBV7-2 with TRBJ2-3; D is perhaps TRBD1 or TRBD2 (5 bases each). CDR3 length: 15 residues. V lost 3 bases and J 2 bases, leaving 12 bases between the germline ends. Germline V gene lookup returns CDR1 SGHTA and CDR2 FQGNSA. This CDR3 is CASSFEGTNTDTQYF. For the CDR3, the DNA is TGTGCCAGCAGCTTTGAAGGGACGAACACAGATACGCAGTATTTT.

J is TRBJ1-2 and V is TRBV14; 7 bases map to TRBD1. CDR3 length: 15 amino acids. Germline trimming cut 2 bases from V and 5 bases from J; bases unmatched to any gene: 8. Germline V gene sequence: CDR1 SGHDN, CDR2 FVKESK. The CDR3: CASSQLGQSLYGYTF. DNA for the CDR3: TGTGCCAGCAGCCAACTGGGACAGAGCCTATATGGCTACACCTTC.

The gene calls are TRBV29-1 and TRBJ2-2, with TRBD2 matching 11 bases. Germline V gene data show CDR1 as SQVTM and CDR2 as ANQGSEA. This CDR3 contains 14 residues. The ends lost 4 bases at V and 6 bases at J; junction bases unmatched: 4. The CDR3: CSVVLAGDAGELFF. CDR3 bases: TGCAGCGTTGTACTAGCGGGAGACGCCGGGGAGCTGTTTTTT.

This chain uses TRBV15 with TRBJ2-1; TRBD2 agrees at 10 bases. Germline-derived CDR1 and CDR2 are LNHNV and YYDKDF (reference sequence). Trimming removed 0 bases from V and 9 bases from J; junction bases left unmatched: 8. CDR3 length: 16 residues. CDR3 region: CATSRDTSGNGGEQFF. The CDR3 region has the DNA TGTGCCACCAGCAGAGATACTAGCGGGAATGGCGGTGAGCAGTTCTTC. Together with reference TRBV15 and TRBJ2-1, the CDR3 gives the full variable domain: DAMVIQNPRYQVTQFGKPVTLSCSQTLNHNVMYWYQQKSSQAPKLLFHYYDKDFNNEADTPDNFQSRRPNTSFCFLDIRSPGLGDTAMYLCATSRDTSGNGGEQFFGPGTRLTVL.

The rearrangement links TRBV29-1 to TRBJ1-2; perhaps TRBD1 as D (5 bases). Trimming removed 5 bases from V and 3 bases from J, with 13 bases in between. The CDR3 loop spans 13 amino acids. CDR1 and CDR2 from the germline V gene are SQVTM and ANQGSEA. The CDR3 region is CSVLSRGDYGYTF. As DNA, the CDR3 is TGCAGCGTTCTGTCCCGGGGGGACTATGGCTACACCTTC.

The chain recombines TRBV9 with TRBJ1-2, with 7 bases matching TRBD1. CDR1 and CDR2 (germline): SGDLS, YYNGEE. The CDR3 has 14 amino acids. Losses at the gene ends were 4 bases for V and 6 bases for J; bases not matched to a gene: 9. The CDR3 nucleotides are TGTGCCAGCAGCCCGCATCGACAGGGTGATGGCTACACCTTC. It is translated as CASSPHRQGDGYTF.

The chain carries TRBV30 and TRBJ1-1; tentatively, D is TRBD1 (6 bases). The germline CDR1 and CDR2 sequences are GTSNPN and SVGIG (reference sequence). This CDR3 has 13 amino acids. Trimming removed 3 bases at V and 8 bases at J, with 16 bases between. CDR3 sequence (DNA): TGTGCCTGGAGGACACAGGGAGGTCGAGAAGCTTTCTTT. This codes for CAWRTQGGREAFF.